Presented here are 20 T cell receptor beta chains from one specimen sequenced in a study of blood T cell repertoires in COVID-19. Measured with immunoSEQ multiplex PCR; TCRdb has only the in-frame clones, and not every one. The sample includes about 320,000 clones, 90% of them seen just once. Sequences were obtained from PBMCs or T cells enriched from blood (not recorded which). Receptors originate from a man in his 60s who had recovered from COVID-19.

The genes are TRBV30 and TRBJ1-4, with D tentatively TRBD1 (5 bases). Trimming removed 5 bases at V and 7 bases at J, with 14 bases between. The CDR3 sequence is 13 residues long. Germline values: CDR1 GTSNPN, CDR2 SVGIG (reference sequence). For the CDR3, the DNA is TGTGCCTGGGAAAGGTCCCAGGGTGAAAAACTGTTTTTT. Protein product: CAWERSQGEKLFF.

The chain carries TRBV5-1 and TRBJ1-4; 7 bases fit TRBD1. The CDR3 covers 14 residues. V trimming: 4 bases; J trimming: 5 bases; junction bases outside the gene matches: 5. The germline CDR1 and CDR2 sequences are SGHRS and YFSETQ. The CDR3 DNA is TGCGCCAGCAGCACCGGGACAGAAAATGAAAAACTGTTTTTT. Its protein is CASSTGTENEKLFF. Full variable domain (rest looked up from reference TRBV5-1 and TRBJ1-4): KAGVTQTPRYLIKTRGQQVTLSCSPISGHRSVSWYQQTPGQGLQFLFEYFSETQRNKGNFPGRFSGRQFSNSRSEMNVSTLELGDSALYLCASSTGTENEKLFFGSGTQLSVL.

The CDR3 nucleotides are TGTGCCTGGAGTCCAGGGACAGGGGAAAAACTGTTTTTT. This gives the protein CAWSPGTGEKLFF. The rearrangement uses TRBV30 and TRBJ1-4; 9 bases match TRBD1. Germline V lookup: CDR1 GTSNPN, CDR2 SVGIG (reference sequence). V trimming: 2 bases; J trimming: 8 bases; junction bases outside the gene matches: 3. The CDR3 length is 13 residues.

The rearrangement uses TRBV28 and TRBJ2-5; D remains ambiguous. Germline V gene lookup returns CDR1 MDHEN and CDR2 SYDVKM. CDR3 length: 16 amino acids. V lost 4 bases to trimming and J lost 0 bases, with 15 bases between them. CDR3 region: CASSSFRRLDQETQYF. The CDR3 bases are TGTGCCAGCAGTTCGTTCAGAAGACTTGACCAAGAGACCCAGTACTTC.

The V gene is TRBV4-2, the J gene TRBJ2-1, with D maybe TRBD1 (5 bases). Trimming took off 4 bases at V and 4 bases at J, with 20 bases between the two ends. This CDR3 spans 17 amino acids. Germline V gene data show CDR1 as LGHNA and CDR2 as YNFKEQ. The CDR3: CASSRNPTPQGYNEQFF. CDR3 sequence (DNA): TGTGCCAGCAGCCGCAATCCCACTCCTCAGGGTTACAATGAGCAGTTCTTC.

This chain uses TRBV6-2 or TRBV6-3 with TRBJ1-6; 8 bases line up with TRBD1. The V gene end was trimmed by 2 bases and the J gene end by 9 bases; junction bases not matched to a gene: 6. CDR3 length equals 15 residues. From germline, CDR1 is MNHEY and CDR2 SVGEGT. As DNA, the CDR3 is TGTGCCAGCAGTTACAGAGGACAGGGCCCTTCACCCCTCCACTTT. Its protein is CASSYRGQGPSPLHF.

The chain couples TRBV29-1 to TRBJ1-2; D is uncertain. The V and J ends lost 0 bases and 4 bases respectively, with 6 bases between them. The V gene's germline CDR1 is SQVTM and CDR2 ANQGSEA. CDR3 length: 12 amino acids. The CDR3 sequence is CSVEDAGYGYTF. DNA for the CDR3: TGCAGCGTTGAAGACGCCGGCTATGGCTACACCTTC.

The rearrangement links TRBV3-1 (or the pseudogene TRBV3-2) to TRBJ1-6; 9 nucleotides line up with TRBD1. Germline CDR1 reads LGHDT; CDR2 reads YNNKEL (reference sequence). The junction had 5 bases not matched to a gene; V was cut back by 5 bases and J by 9 bases. CDR3 length equals 14 residues. The CDR3 coding sequence is TGTGCCAGCAGCTCCCGGGACAGGGTTTCACCCCTCCACTTT. This sequence encodes CASSSRDRVSPLHF.

Comments on this clone: Germline and junction disagree at one end, which may indicate a read error. This chain links TRBV5-1 with TRBJ2-7; 8 bases map to TRBD1. CDR1 SGHRS and CDR2 YFSETQ come from the germline V gene. This CDR3 has 16 residues. The CDR3: CASRLDRDRGSYEQYF. CDR3 coding DNA: TGCGCCAGCAGGTTGGACCGAGACAGGGGAAGCTACGAGCAGTACTTC.

This sequence joins TRBV7-2 and TRBJ2-5; TRBD2 agrees at 8 bases. V shed 6 bases and J 8 bases; nucleotides not matched to a gene: 14. Germline V gene sequence: CDR1 SGHTA, CDR2 FQGNSA. CDR3 size: 15 residues. The CDR3 loop reads CASSPDGLSGGTQYF. The CDR3 coding sequence is TGTGCCAGCAGTCCCGACGGACTCAGCGGGGGAACCCAGTACTTC.

The V call is TRBV29-1, the J call TRBJ2-7, with 10 bases fitting TRBD2. Germline V gene sequence: CDR1 SQVTM, CDR2 ANQGSEA. The CDR3 is 11 residues long. Losses at the gene ends were 7 bases for V and 6 bases for J; bases not matched to a gene: 3. The chain's CDR3 is CSAGLAFEQYF. The CDR3 DNA is TGCAGCGCGGGACTAGCGTTCGAGCAGTACTTC.

The rearrangement uses TRBV7-9 and TRBJ2-7, with 8 bases fitting TRBD2. This CDR3 has 15 residues. Germline V gives CDR1 SEHNR, CDR2 FQNEAQ (reference sequence). Unmatched junction bases numbered 10, after V lost 3 bases and J lost 6 bases. CDR3 loop: CASSFQGSGTPEQYF. The CDR3 bases are TGTGCCAGCAGCTTTCAGGGTAGCGGGACCCCCGAGCAGTACTTC.

This clone was recorded a few times. The V and J genes are TRBV7-9 and TRBJ2-7; no clear D. Germline loops: CDR1 SEHNR, CDR2 FQNEAQ (reference sequence). This CDR3 is 14 amino acids long. Trimming removed 0 bases from V and 4 bases from J, with 10 bases in between. Here the CDR3 DNA reads TGTGCCAGCAGCTTAGCGGAGAGTAGGTACGAGCAGTACTTC. Amino acid sequence: CASSLAESRYEQYF.

V and J are TRBV7-3 and TRBJ1-1; unclear D gene. V gave up 0 bases and J gave up 4 bases, with 12 bases separating them. The CDR3 totals 15 residues. Germline CDR1 reads SGHTA; CDR2 reads FQGTGA. CDR3 DNA: TGTGCCAGCAGCTTAACTGGGCAGGCCGGCACTGAAGCTTTCTTT. It codes for CASSLTGQAGTEAFF.

The rearrangement joins TRBV13 to TRBJ1-6; D is uncertain. Germline values: CDR1 PRHDT, CDR2 FYEKMQ (reference sequence). The CDR3 spans 17 residues. Deletions cut 5 bases from V and 0 bases from J, with 14 bases between. The CDR3, as DNA: TGTGCCAGCAGCCAGCGGACGGCAAGCTCCTATAATTCACCCCTCCACTTT. Translation gives CASSQRTASSYNSPLHF.

In regard to this clone: The sample has other DNA sequences that encode this CDR3 too. The CDR3 DNA reads as TGCAGCGTTGGTTCGGGGTTCAATCAGCCCCAGCATTTT. Translating it yields CSVGSGFNQPQHF. The chain has TRBV29-1 and TRBJ1-5; D is ambiguous. The CDR3 is made up of 13 amino acids. In germline, CDR1 is SQVTM, CDR2 ANQGSEA. The V and J ends lost 4 bases and 3 bases respectively, with 10 bases between them.

V usage is TRBV5-5 and J usage is TRBJ2-7; D not resolved. Trimming shortened V by 3 bases and J by 7 bases, and 11 bases separated the two germline ends. There are 12 residues in the CDR3. Germline-derived CDR1 and CDR2 are SGHKS and YYEKEE (reference sequence). The CDR3 loop is CASSSYAWEQYF. CDR3 nucleotides: TGTGCCAGCAGCTCCTATGCCTGGGAGCAGTACTTC.

This chain uses TRBV11-2 with TRBJ2-1; 12 bases align to TRBD2. CDR3 length: 13 amino acids. Germline values: CDR1 SGHAT, CDR2 FQNNGV. J lost 10 bases, V lost 4 bases, and 2 bases had no gene match. The CDR3 DNA reads as TGTGCCAGCAGCTCGGGGACTAGCGGGGAGCAGTTCTTC. It yields the protein CASSSGTSGEQFF.

This chain joins TRBV7-9 and TRBJ1-2, with TRBD1 matching over 7 bases. The ends lost 5 bases at V and 5 bases at J; junction bases unmatched: 11. CDR1 is SEHNR and CDR2 is FQNEAQ in the germline V gene (reference sequence). This CDR3 spans 15 amino acids. CDR3 nucleotides: TGTGCCAGCAGCGACCGTCGGACAGGCCAATATGGCTACACCTTC. This gives the protein CASSDRRTGQYGYTF.

This clone appeared once. J is TRBJ2-2 and V is TRBV4-3; the D gene is possibly TRBD1 (6 bases). CDR1 is LGHNA, CDR2 YSLEER, per germline. The CDR3 contains 15 residues. Trimming cost V 4 bases and J 4 bases, with 13 bases left between them. The CDR3 protein is CASSPTRGSTGELFF. CDR3 sequence (DNA): TGCGCCAGCAGCCCTACCAGGGGTAGCACCGGGGAGCTGTTTTTT.